Described below is a single T cell receptor beta chain sequence and its context. The antigen is not known. Trimming stripped 6 bases from V and 3 bases from J, with 17 bases between. The CDR3 spans 16 residues. Germline lookup yields CDR1 SEHNR and CDR2 FQNEAQ (reference sequence). The data are from a study of cytomegalovirus exposure and HLA in healthy donors. The PCR used 60 Vbeta and 13 Jbeta primers. Measured with immunoSEQ multiplex PCR; TCRdb has only the in-frame clones, and not every one. Of roughly 99,000 clones in the sample, roughly 79% were seen once. The study, taken as a whole, reports: TCR beta V segments were, for the most part, productive about 87% or about 30% of the time in an earlier analysis. Altogether, 160 or so TCR beta chains were recorded as cytomegalovirus-associated. Donor immune exposure was known only as CMV serostatus.

The J gene is TRBJ2-2, the V gene TRBV7-9, with no clear D. This sequence originates from a woman in her forties in good health and CMV-seronegative. Sample: PBMCs. The CDR3 DNA sequence: TGTGCCAGCAGACTAAAGAGAAGGATAGACACCGGGGAGCTGTTTTTT. Protein: CASRLKRRIDTGELFF.